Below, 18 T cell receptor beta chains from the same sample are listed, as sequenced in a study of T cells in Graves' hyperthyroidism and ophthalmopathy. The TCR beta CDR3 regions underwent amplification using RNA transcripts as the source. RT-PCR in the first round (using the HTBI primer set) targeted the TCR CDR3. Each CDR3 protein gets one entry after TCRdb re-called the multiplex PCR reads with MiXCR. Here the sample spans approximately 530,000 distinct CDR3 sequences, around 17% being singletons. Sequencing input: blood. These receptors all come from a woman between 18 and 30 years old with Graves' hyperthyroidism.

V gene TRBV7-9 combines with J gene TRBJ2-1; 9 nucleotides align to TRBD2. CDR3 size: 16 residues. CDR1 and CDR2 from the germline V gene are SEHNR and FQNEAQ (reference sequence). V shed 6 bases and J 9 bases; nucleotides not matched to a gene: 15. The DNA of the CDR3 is TGTGCCAGCAGGTTGCCAGGGGCGGGGGGGCCCGGTGAGCAGTTCTTC. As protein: CASRLPGAGGPGEQFF.

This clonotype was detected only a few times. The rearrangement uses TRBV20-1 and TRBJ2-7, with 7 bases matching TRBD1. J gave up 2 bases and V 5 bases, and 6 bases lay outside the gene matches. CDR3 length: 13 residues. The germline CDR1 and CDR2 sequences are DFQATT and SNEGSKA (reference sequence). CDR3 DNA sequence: TGCAGTGCTGCACGGGACAGTCCCTACGAGCAGTACTTC. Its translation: CSAARDSPYEQYF.

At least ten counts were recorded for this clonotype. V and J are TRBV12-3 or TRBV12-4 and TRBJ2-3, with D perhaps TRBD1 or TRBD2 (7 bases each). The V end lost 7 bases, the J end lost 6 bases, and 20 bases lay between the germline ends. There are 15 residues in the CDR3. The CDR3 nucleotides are TGTGCCAGCACCCCCCAGGGGGGGGCCGGGGATACGCAGTATTTT. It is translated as CASTPQGGAGDTQYF.

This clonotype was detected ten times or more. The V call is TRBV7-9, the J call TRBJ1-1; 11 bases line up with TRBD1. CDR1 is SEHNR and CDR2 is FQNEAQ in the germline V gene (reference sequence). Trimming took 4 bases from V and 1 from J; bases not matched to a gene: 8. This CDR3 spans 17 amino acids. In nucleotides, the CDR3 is TGTGCCAGCAGCTCGCCCCGGACAGGGGGCTCGAACACTGAAGCTTTCTTT. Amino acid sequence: CASSSPRTGGSNTEAFF.

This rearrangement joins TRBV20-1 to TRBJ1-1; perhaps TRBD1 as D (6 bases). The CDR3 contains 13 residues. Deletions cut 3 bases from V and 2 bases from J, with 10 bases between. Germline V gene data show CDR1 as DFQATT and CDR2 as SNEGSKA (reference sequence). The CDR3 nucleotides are TGCAGTGCTAGTCTGGACAGAAACACTGAAGCTTTCTTT. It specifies CSASLDRNTEAFF.

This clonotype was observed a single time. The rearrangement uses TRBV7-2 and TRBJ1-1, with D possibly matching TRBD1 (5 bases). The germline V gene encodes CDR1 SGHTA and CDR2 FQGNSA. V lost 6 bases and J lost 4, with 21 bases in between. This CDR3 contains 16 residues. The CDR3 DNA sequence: TGTGCCAGCAGATCGAAGGGGATCACAATGAGCACTGAAGCTTTCTTT. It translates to CASRSKGITMSTEAFF.

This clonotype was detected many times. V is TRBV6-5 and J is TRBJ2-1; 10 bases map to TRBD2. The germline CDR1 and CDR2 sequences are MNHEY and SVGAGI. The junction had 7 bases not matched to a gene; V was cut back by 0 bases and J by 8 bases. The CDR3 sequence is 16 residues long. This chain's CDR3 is CASSYSLAGAVDEQFF. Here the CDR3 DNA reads TGTGCCAGCAGTTACTCCCTAGCGGGAGCTGTTGATGAGCAGTTCTTC.

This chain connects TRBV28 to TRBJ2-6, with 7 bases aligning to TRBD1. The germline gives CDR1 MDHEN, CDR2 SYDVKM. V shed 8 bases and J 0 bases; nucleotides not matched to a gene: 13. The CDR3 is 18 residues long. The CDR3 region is CASQETGLYNSGANVLTF. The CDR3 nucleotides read TGTGCCAGCCAAGAGACAGGGCTATACAACTCTGGGGCCAACGTCCTGACTTTC.

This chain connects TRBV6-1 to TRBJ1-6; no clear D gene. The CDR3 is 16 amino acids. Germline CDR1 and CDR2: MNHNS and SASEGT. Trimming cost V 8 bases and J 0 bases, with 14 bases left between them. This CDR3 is CASQDQPGSYNSPLHF. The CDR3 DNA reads TGTGCCAGCCAGGACCAACCGGGCTCCTATAATTCACCCCTCCACTTT.

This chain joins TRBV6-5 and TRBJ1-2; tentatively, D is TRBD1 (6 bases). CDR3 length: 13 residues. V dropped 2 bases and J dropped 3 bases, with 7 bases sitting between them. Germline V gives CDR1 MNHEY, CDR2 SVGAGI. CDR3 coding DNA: TGTGCCAGCAGTTACGCAGGGGACTATGGCTACACCTTC. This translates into CASSYAGDYGYTF.

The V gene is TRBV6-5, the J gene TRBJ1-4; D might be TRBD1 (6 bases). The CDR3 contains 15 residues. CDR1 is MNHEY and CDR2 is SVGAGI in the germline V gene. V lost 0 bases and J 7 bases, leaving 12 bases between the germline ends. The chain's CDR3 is CASSYSGTRTEKLFF. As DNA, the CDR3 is TGTGCCAGCAGTTACTCGGGGACAAGAACTGAAAAACTGTTTTTT.

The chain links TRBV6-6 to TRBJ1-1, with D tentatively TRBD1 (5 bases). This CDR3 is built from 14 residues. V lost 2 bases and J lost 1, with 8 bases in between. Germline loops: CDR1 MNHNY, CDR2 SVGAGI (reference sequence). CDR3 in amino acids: CASSYMGRNTEAFF. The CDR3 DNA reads TGTGCCAGCAGTTACATGGGGCGGAACACTGAAGCTTTCTTT.

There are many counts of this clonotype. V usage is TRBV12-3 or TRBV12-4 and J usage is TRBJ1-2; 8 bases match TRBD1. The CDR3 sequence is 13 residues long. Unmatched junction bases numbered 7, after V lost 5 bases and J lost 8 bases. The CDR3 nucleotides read TGTGCCAGCAGTCCGACAGGGGAAGAGGGCTACACCTTC. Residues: CASSPTGEEGYTF.

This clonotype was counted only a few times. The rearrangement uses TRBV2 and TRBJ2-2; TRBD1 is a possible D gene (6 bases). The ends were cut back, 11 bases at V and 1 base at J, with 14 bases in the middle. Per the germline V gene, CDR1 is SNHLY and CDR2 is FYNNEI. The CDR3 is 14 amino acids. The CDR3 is CAGTNRENTGELFF. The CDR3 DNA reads TGTGCCGGCACCAACAGGGAGAACACCGGGGAGCTGTTTTTT.

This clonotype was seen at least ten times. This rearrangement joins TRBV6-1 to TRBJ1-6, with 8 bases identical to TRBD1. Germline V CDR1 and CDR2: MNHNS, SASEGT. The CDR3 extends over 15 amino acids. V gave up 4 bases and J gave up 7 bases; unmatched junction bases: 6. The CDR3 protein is CASSVFAGGNSPLHF. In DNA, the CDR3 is TGTGCCAGCAGTGTCTTCGCAGGGGGCAATTCACCCCTCCACTTT.

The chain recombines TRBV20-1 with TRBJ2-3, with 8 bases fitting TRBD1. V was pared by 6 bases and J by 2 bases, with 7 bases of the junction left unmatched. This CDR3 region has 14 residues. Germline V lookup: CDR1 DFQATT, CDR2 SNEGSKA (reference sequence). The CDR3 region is CSAGTGKVTDTQYF. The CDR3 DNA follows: TGCAGTGCCGGGACAGGCAAGGTCACAGATACGCAGTATTTT.

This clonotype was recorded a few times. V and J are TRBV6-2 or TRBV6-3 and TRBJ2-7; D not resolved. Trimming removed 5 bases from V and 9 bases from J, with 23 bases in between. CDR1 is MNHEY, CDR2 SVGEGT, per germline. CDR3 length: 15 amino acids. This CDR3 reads CASSIAPDISYRQYF. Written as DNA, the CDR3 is TGTGCCAGCAGTATTGCTCCGGATATTTCCTACCGGCAGTACTTC.

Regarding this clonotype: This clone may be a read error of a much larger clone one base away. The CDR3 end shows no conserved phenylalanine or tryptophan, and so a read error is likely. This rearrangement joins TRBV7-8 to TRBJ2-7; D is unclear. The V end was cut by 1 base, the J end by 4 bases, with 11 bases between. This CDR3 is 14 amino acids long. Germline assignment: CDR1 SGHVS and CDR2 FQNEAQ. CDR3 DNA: TGTGCCAGCAGCTTAGGTCCATCTCCTTACGAGCAGTACCTC. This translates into CASSLGPSPYEQYL.